In this sample, the clone carrying this TCR beta chain is medium-sized. Its antigen is currently unknown. All patients were treatment-naive before thyroid surgery. This entry comes from a study of metastatic and nonmetastatic thyroid tumors. Study information: Where malignant and benign thyroid patients were concerned, repertoires were compared across blood and tumor or nodule tissue.

Deletions cut 2 bases from V and 7 bases from J, with 14 bases between. The CDR3 runs to 14 residues. Germline values: CDR1 MNHNS, CDR2 SASEGT. Study-wide results and limits: Benign nodules reportedly had significantly lower TCR beta diversity than malignant thyroid tumors in blood and tumor.

TCRdb reassembled clones from the PCR reads with MiXCR. The repertoire has roughly 18,000 clones, 30% to 35% of them found once; the top ten carry roughly 19%. The chain joins TRBV6-1 to TRBJ1-2; weak D call: TRBD1 (6 bases). This sequence was found in a female donor with papillary thyroid cancer or a benign thyroid nodule (not recorded which). Some clones in this sample may be carry-over from other donors' samples. The sample comprised adjacent normal tissue. The DNA for the CDR3 is TGTGCCAGCAGTGAAATTTTTATGGACAGTGGCTACACCTTC. Translated, it gives CASSEIFMDSGYTF.